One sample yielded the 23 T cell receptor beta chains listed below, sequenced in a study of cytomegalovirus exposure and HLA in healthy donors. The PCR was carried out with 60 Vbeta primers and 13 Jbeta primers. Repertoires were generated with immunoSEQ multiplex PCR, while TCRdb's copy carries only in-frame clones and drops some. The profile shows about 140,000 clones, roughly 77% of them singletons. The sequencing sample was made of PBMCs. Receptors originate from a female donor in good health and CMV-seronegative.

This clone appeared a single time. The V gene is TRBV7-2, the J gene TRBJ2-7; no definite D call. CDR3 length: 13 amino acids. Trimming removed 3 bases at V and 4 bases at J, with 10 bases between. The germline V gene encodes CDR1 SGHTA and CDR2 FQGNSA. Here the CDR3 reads CASSFSGPYEQYF. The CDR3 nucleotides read TGTGCCAGCAGCTTTTCAGGTCCTTACGAGCAGTACTTC.

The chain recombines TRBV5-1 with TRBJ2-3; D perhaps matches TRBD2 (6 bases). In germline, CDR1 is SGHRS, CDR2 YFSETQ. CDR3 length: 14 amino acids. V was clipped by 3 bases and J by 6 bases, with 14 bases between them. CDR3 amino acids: CASSSLAARDTQYF. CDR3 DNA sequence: TGCGCCAGCAGCTCCTTAGCGGCTCGGGATACGCAGTATTTT.

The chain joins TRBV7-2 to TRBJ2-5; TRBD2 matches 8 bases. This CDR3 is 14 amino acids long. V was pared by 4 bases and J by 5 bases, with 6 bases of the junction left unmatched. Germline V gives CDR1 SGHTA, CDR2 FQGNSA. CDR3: CASSSWTSRETQYF. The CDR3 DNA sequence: TGTGCCAGCAGCTCGTGGACTAGCCGGGAGACCCAGTACTTC.

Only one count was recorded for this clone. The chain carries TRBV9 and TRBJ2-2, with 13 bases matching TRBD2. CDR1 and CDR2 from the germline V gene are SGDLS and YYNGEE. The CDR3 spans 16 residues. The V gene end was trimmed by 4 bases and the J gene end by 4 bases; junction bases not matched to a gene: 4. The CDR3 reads CASSPGLAGVTGELFF. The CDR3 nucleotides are TGTGCCAGCAGCCCTGGACTAGCGGGAGTCACCGGGGAGCTGTTTTTT.

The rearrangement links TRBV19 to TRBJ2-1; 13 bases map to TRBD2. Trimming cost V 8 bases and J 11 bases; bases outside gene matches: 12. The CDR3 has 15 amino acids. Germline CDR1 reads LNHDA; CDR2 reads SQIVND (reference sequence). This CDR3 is CASGPGTSGIGQQFF. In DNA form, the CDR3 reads TGTGCCAGTGGACCTGGGACTAGCGGGATCGGACAGCAGTTCTTC.

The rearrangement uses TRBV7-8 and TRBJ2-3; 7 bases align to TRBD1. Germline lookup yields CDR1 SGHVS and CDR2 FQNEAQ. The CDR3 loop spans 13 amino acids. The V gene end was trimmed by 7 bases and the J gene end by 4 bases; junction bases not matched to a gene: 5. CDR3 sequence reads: CASTTQGADTQYF. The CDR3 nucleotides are TGTGCCAGCACCACCCAGGGGGCAGATACGCAGTATTTT.

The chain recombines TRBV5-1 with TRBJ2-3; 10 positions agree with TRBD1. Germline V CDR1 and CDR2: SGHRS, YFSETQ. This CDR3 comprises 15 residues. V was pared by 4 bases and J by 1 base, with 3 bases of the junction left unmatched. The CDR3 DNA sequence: TGCGCCAGCAGCCTCGGGACAGGGGGCACAGATACGCAGTATTTT. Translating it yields CASSLGTGGTDTQYF.

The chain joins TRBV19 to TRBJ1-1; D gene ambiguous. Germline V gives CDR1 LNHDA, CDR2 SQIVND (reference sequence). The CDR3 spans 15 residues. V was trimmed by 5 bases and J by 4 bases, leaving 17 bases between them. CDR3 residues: CASSFHPGVGTEAFF. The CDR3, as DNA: TGTGCCAGTAGTTTCCACCCCGGGGTGGGCACTGAAGCTTTCTTT.

The CDR3 nucleotides read TGTGCCTCCACTAAGGGGTGGGACACAGATACGCAGTATTTT. Protein sequence: CASTKGWDTDTQYF. This sequence joins TRBV6-5 and TRBJ2-3, with D possibly TRBD1 on 5 matching bases. The CDR3 is 14 residues long. V was clipped by 11 bases and J by 2 bases, with 17 bases between them. Germline V gives CDR1 MNHEY, CDR2 SVGAGI.

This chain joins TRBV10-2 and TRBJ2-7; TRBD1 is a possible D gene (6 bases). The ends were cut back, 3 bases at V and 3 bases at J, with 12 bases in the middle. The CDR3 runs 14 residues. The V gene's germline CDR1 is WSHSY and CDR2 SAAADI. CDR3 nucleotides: TGCGCCAGCAGTGATGGTGGGGGCCGCTACGAGCAGTACTTC. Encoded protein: CASSDGGGRYEQYF.

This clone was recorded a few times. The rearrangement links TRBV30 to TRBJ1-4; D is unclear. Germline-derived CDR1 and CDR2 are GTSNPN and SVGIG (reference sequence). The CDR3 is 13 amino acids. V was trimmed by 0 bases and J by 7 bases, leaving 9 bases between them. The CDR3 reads CAWSVPPVEKLFF. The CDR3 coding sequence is TGTGCCTGGAGTGTACCTCCGGTTGAAAAACTGTTTTTT.

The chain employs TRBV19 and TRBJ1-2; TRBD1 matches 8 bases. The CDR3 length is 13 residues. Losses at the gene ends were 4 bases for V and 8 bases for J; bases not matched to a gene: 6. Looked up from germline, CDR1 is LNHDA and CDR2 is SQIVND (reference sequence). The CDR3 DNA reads TGTGCCAGTAGTAGACAGGGGATGTACGGCTACACCTTC. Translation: CASSRQGMYGYTF.

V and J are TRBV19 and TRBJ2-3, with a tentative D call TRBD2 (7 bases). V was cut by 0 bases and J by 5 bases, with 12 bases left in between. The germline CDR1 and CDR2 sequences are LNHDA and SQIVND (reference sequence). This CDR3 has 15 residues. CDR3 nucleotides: TGTGCCAGTAGTATAGAGGACGGGGGGCAAGATACGCAGTATTTT. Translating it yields CASSIEDGGQDTQYF.

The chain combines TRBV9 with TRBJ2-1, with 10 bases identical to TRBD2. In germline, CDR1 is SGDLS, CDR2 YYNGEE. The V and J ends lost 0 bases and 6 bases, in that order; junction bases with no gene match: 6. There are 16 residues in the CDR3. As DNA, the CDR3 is TGTGCCAGCAGCGTAGCCAGCGGGGGGGCAGGCAATGAGCAGTTCTTC. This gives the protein CASSVASGGAGNEQFF.

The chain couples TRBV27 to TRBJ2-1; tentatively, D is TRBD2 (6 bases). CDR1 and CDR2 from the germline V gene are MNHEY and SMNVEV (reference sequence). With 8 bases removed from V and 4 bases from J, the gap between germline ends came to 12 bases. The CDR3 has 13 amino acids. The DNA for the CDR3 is TGTGCCAGCGGGGACTTCAGATACAATGAGCAGTTCTTC. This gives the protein CASGDFRYNEQFF.

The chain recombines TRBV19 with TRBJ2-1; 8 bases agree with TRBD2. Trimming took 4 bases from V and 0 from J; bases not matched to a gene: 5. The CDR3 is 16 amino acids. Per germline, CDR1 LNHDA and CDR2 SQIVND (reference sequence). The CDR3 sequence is CASSTFGRDSYNEQFF. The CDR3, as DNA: TGTGCCAGTAGTACCTTCGGGAGGGACTCCTACAATGAGCAGTTCTTC.

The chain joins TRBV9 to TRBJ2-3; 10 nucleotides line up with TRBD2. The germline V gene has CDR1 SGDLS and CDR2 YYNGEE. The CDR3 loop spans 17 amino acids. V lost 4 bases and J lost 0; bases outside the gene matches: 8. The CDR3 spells CASSPLLSGGSTDTQYF. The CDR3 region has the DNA TGTGCCAGCAGCCCCCTCCTTAGCGGGGGGAGCACAGATACGCAGTATTTT. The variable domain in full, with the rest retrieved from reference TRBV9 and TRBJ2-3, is DSGVTQTPKHLITATGQRVTLRCSPRSGDLSVYWYQQSLDQGLQFLIQYYNGEERAKGNILERFSAQQFPDLHSELNLSSLELGDSALYFCASSPLLSGGSTDTQYFGPGTRLTVL.

The CDR3: CASSLGTQNTEAFF. DNA of the CDR3: TGTGCCAGCAGCTTGGGGACTCAGAACACTGAAGCTTTCTTT. The V gene is TRBV7-8, the J gene TRBJ1-1, with a possible D match to TRBD1 (5 bases). The germline V gene has CDR1 SGHVS and CDR2 FQNEAQ. The ends were cut back, 3 bases at V and 1 base at J, with 9 bases in the middle. The CDR3 is made up of 14 amino acids.

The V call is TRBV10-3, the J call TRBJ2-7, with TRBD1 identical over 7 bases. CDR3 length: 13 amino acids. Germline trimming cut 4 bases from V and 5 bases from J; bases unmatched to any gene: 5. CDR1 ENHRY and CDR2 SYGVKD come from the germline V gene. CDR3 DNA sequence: TGTGCCATCAGTGGACAGGGAACGGACGAGCAGTACTTC. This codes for CAISGQGTDEQYF.

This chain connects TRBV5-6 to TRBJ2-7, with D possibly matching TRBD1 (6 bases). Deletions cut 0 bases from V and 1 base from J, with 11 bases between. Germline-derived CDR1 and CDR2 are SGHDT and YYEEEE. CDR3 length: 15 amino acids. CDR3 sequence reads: CASSLGGGRSYEQYF. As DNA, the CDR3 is TGTGCCAGCAGCTTGGGAGGGGGTAGGTCCTACGAGCAGTACTTC.

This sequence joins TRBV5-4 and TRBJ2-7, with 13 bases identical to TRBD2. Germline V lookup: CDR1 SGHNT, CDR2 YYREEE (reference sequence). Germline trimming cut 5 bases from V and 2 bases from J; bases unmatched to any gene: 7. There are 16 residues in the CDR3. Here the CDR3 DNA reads TGTGCCAGCAGACGGACTAGCGGGAGAGGGGCCTACGAGCAGTACTTC. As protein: CASRRTSGRGAYEQYF.

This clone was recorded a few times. Here the CDR3 DNA reads TGTGCTAGTGGCCGGGTACTTGGTGACGAGCAGTACTTC. It translates to CASGRVLGDEQYF. The V call is TRBV12-5, the J call TRBJ2-7; no clear D. CDR1 and CDR2 from the germline V gene are LGHNT and FRNRAP. The CDR3 contains 13 residues. Trimming took 6 bases from V and 5 from J, leaving 14 bases between them.

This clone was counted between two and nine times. The CDR3 coding sequence is TGTGCCATCAGTGAGTCCGGACAGAATCCCTACAATGAGCAGTTCTTC. It encodes CAISESGQNPYNEQFF. The genes are TRBV10-3 and TRBJ2-1, with D possibly being TRBD1 (6 bases). Trimming shortened V by 0 bases and J by 2 bases, and 11 bases separated the two germline ends. Germline V CDR1 and CDR2: ENHRY, SYGVKD. The CDR3 totals 16 residues.